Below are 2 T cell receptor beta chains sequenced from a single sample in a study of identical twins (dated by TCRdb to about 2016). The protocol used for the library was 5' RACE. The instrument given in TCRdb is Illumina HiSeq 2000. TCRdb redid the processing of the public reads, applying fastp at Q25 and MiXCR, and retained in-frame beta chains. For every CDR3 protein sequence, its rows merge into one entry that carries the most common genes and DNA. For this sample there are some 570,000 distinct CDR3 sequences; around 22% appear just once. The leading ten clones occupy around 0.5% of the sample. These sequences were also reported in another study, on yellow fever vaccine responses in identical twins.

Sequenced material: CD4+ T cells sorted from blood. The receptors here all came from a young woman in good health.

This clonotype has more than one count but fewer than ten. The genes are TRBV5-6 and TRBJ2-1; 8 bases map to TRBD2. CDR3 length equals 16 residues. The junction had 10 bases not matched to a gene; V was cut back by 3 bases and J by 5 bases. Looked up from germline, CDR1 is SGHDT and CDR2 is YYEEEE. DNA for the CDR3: TGTGCCAGCAGCTCATCGGGACTAGGCCGAAACAATGAGCAGTTCTTC. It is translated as CASSSSGLGRNNEQFF.

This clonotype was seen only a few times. CDR3 amino acids: CASSQGQFGTGRTYNEQFF. Written as DNA, the CDR3 is TGCGCCAGCAGCCAAGGCCAATTCGGGACAGGGAGAACCTACAATGAGCAGTTCTTC. The chain uses TRBV4-1 and TRBJ2-1; TRBD1 matches 9 bases. Germline V gene sequence: CDR1 MGHRA, CDR2 YSYEKL. The J segment lost 2 bases and the V segment lost 1 base, leaving 12 bases of the junction unmatched. The CDR3 totals 19 residues.